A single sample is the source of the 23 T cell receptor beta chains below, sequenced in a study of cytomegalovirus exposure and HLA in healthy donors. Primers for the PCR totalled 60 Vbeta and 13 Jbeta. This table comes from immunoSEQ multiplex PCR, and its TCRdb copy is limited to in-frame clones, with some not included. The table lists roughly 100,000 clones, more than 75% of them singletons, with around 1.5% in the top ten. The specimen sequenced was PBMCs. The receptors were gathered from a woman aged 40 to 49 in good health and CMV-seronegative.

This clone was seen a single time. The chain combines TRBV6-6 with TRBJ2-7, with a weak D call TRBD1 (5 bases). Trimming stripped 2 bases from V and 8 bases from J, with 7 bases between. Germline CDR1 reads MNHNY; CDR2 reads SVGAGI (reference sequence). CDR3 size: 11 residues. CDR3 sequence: CASSYGAKQYF. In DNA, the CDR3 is TGTGCCAGCAGTTACGGGGCCAAGCAGTACTTC.

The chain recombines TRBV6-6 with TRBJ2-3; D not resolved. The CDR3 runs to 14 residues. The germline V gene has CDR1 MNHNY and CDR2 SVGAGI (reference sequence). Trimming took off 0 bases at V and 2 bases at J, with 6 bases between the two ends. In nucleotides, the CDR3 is TGTGCCAGCAGTTACTCGTACTCCACAGATACGCAGTATTTT. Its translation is CASSYSYSTDTQYF.

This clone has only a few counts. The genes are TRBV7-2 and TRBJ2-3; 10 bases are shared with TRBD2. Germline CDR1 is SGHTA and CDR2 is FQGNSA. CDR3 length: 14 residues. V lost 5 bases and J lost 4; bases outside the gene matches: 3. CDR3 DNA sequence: TGTGCCAGCAGCCCTAGCGGGAGCCCAGATACGCAGTATTTT. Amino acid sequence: CASSPSGSPDTQYF.

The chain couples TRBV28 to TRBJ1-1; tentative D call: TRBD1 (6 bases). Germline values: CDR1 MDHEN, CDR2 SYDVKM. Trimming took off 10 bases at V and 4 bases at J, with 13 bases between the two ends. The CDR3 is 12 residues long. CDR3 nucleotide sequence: TGTGCCATCACCGGCAGGGGCACTGAAGCTTTCTTT. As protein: CAITGRGTEAFF.

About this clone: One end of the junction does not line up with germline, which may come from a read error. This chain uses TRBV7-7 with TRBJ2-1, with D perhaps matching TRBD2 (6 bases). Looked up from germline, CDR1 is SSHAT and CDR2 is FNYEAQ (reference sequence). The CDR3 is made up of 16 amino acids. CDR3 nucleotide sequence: TGTGCTAGCAGCTTAAACCCGGGGGAGCACTACAATGAGCAGTTCTTC. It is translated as CASSLNPGEHYNEQFF.

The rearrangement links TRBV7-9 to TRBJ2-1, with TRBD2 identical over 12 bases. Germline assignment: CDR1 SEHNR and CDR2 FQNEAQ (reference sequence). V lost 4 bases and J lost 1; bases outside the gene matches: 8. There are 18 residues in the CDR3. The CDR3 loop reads CASSSPSGRAGSYNEQFF. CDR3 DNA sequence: TGTGCCAGCAGCTCGCCTAGCGGGAGGGCCGGTTCCTACAATGAGCAGTTCTTC.

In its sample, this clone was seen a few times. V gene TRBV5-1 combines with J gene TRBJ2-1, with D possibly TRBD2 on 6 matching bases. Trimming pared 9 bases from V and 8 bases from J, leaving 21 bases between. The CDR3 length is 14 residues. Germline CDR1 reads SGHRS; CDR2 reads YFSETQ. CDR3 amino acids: CAISTGLYGDEQFF. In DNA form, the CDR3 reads TGCGCCATAAGCACGGGACTTTACGGCGATGAGCAGTTCTTC.

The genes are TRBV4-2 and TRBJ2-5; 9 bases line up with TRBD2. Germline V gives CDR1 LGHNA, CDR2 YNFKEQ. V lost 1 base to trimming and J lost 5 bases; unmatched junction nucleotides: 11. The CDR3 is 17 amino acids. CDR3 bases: TGTGCCAGCAGCCAAGGGTTTAATAGCGGGAGATGGGAGACCCAGTACTTC. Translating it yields CASSQGFNSGRWETQYF.

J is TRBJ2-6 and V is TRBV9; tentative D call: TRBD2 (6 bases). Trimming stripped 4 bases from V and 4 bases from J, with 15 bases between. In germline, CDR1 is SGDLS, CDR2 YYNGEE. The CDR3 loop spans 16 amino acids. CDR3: CASSQRGTPGANVLTF. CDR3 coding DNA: TGTGCCAGCAGCCAACGCGGGACCCCCGGGGCCAACGTCCTGACTTTC. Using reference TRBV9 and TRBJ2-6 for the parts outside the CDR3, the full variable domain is DSGVTQTPKHLITATGQRVTLRCSPRSGDLSVYWYQQSLDQGLQFLIQYYNGEERAKGNILERFSAQQFPDLHSELNLSSLELGDSALYFCASSQRGTPGANVLTFGAGSRLTVL.

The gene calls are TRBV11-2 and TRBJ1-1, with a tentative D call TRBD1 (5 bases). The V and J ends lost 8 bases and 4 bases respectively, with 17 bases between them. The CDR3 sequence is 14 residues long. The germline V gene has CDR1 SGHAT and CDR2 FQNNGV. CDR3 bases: TGTGCCAGCGCCTCTGCAGGGAGGAGCACTGAAGCTTTCTTT. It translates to CASASAGRSTEAFF.

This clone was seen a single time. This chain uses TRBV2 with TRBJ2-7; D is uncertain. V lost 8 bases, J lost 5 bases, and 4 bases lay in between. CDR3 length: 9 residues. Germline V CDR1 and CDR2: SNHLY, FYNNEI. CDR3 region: CASGHEQYF. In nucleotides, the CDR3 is TGTGCCAGCGGGCACGAGCAGTACTTC.

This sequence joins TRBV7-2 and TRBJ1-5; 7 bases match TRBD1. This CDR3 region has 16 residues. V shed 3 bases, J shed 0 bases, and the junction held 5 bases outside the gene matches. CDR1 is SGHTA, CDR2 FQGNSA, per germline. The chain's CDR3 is CASSLSGGNSNQPQHF. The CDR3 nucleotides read TGTGCCAGCAGCTTGTCAGGGGGGAATAGCAATCAGCCCCAGCATTTT.

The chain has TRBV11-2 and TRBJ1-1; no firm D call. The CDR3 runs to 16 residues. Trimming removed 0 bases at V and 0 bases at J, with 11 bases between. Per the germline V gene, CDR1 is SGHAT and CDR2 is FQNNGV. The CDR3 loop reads CASSLERVRMNTEAFF. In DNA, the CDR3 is TGTGCCAGCAGCTTAGAGAGGGTCAGAATGAACACTGAAGCTTTCTTT.

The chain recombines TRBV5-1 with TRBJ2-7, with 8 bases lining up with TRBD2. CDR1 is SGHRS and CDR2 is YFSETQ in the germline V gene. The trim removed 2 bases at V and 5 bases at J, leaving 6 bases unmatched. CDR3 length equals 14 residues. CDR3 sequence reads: CASSFSGSDDEQYF. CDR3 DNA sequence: TGCGCCAGCAGCTTCAGCGGGAGCGACGACGAGCAGTACTTC.

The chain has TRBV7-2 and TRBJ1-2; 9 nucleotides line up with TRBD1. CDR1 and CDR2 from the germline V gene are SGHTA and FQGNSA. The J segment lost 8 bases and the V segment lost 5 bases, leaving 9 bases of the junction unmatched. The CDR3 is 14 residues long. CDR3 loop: CASSDITGGSGYTF. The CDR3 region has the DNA TGTGCCAGCAGCGACATCACAGGGGGCAGCGGCTACACCTTC.

The CDR3 region is CASSATGGILEEQFF. DNA for the CDR3: TGTGCCAGCAGTGCGACAGGGGGTATTCTGGAGGAGCAGTTCTTC. This sequence joins TRBV7-2 and TRBJ2-1, with 9 bases lining up with TRBD1. The V gene end was trimmed by 6 bases and the J gene end by 10 bases; junction bases not matched to a gene: 13. Germline CDR1 reads SGHTA; CDR2 reads FQGNSA. CDR3 length equals 15 residues.

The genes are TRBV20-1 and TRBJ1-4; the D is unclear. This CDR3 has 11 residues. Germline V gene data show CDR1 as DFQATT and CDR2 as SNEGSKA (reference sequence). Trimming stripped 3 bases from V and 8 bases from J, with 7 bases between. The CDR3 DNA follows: TGCAGTGCTAGCCGAGGAGAAAAACTGTTTTTT. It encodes CSASRGEKLFF.

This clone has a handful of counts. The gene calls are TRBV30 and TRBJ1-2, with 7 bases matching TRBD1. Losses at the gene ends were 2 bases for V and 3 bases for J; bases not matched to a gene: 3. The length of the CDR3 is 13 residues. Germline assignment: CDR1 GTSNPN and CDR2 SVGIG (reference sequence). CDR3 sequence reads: CAWSLTGDYGYTF. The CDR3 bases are TGTGCCTGGAGTCTTACAGGGGACTATGGCTACACCTTC.

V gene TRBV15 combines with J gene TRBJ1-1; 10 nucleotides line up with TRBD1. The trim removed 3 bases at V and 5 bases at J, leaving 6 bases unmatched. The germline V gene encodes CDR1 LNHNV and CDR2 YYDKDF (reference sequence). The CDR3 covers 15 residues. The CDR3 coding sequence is TGTGCCACCAGCAGGGGAGACAGGGGGCTAACTGAAGCTTTCTTT. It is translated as CATSRGDRGLTEAFF.

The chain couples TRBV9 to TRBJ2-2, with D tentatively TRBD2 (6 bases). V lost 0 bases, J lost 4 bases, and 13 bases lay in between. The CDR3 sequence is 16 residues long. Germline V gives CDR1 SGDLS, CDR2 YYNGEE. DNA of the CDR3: TGTGCCAGCAGCGTAGAGGGAGGCAAGGCCACCGGGGAGCTGTTTTTT. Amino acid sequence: CASSVEGGKATGELFF. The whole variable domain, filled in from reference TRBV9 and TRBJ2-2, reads DSGVTQTPKHLITATGQRVTLRCSPRSGDLSVYWYQQSLDQGLQFLIQYYNGEERAKGNILERFSAQQFPDLHSELNLSSLELGDSALYFCASSVEGGKATGELFFGEGSRLTVL.

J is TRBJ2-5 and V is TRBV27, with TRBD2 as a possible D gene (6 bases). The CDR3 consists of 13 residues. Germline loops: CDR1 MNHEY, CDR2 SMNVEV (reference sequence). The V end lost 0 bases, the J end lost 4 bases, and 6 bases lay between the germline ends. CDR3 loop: CASSLSGGETQYF. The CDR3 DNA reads TGTGCCAGCAGTTTATCGGGGGGAGAGACCCAGTACTTC.

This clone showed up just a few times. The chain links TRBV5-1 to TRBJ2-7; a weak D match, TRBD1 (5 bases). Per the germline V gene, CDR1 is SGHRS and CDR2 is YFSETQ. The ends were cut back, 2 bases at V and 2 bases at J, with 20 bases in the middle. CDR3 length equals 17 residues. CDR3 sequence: CASSLSSVKGRPYEQYF. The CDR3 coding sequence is TGCGCCAGCAGCTTAAGCTCCGTGAAGGGGCGGCCCTACGAGCAGTACTTC.

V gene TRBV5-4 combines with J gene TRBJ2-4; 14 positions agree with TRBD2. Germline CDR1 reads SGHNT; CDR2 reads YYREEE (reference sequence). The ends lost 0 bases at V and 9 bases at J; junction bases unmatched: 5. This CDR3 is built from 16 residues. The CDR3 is CASSLGLAGGRGIQYF. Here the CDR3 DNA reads TGTGCCAGCAGCTTGGGACTAGCGGGAGGGCGGGGCATTCAGTACTTC.